This T cell receptor beta chain was recovered during a study of CD8+CD57+ T cells in acquired aplastic anemia. For CDR3 and TCR beta VDJ profiling, genomic DNA was the template used. In TCRdb, the reads were re-called with MiXCR into one record per CDR3 protein. The sample has roughly 220,000 distinct CDR3 sequences; 65% are singletons. This clonotype was counted only a few times. CD8+CD57+ cell expansion, shown by flow cytometry, had occurred in the patients selected for sequencing. Germline V gene lookup returns CDR1 SEHNR and CDR2 FQNEAQ (reference sequence). This CDR3 has 15 amino acids. Trimming left V 4 bases short and J 3 bases short, with 12 bases between.

This sequence joins TRBV7-9 and TRBJ2-2; D unresolved. The sequence was obtained from a human donor with aplastic anemia. The sequenced sample was sorted CD4+, CD8+, or CD8+CD57+ T cells (not recorded which) from PBMCs. The CDR3 DNA reads TGTGCCAGCAGCTCCCTTACTCTGGACACCGGGGAGCTGTTTTTT. This codes for CASSSLTLDTGELFF.